One and the same sample provided the 2 T cell receptor beta chains below, sequenced in a study of blood T cell repertoires in COVID-19. Some clones are missing from TCRdb's copy, which holds only in-frame ones; the method was immunoSEQ multiplex PCR. The sample records some 150,000 clones, almost 80% being singletons. Input material: PBMCs or T cells enriched from blood (not recorded which). The receptors come from a woman in her fifties or sixties who had recovered from COVID-19.

This clone was recorded at least ten times. The J gene is TRBJ2-3, the V gene TRBV9; TRBD2 agrees at 10 bases. The CDR3 extends over 16 amino acids. In germline, CDR1 is SGDLS, CDR2 YYNGEE. Trimming took 3 bases from V and 6 from J; bases not matched to a gene: 10. DNA of the CDR3: TGTGCCAGCAGCGCCTCTAGCGGGAGAGGCGAGGATACGCAGTATTTT. This encodes CASSASSGRGEDTQYF.

This clone appeared a single time. The chain carries TRBV11-3 and TRBJ1-6, with 9 bases aligning to TRBD1. Germline CDR1 reads SGHNT; CDR2 reads YENEEA. The trim removed 4 bases at V and 5 bases at J, leaving 9 bases unmatched. The CDR3 sequence is 17 residues long. CDR3 sequence (DNA): TGTGCCAGCAGCTACCAGACAGGGGGTAACGATAATTCACCCCTCCACTTT. It is translated as CASSYQTGGNDNSPLHF.